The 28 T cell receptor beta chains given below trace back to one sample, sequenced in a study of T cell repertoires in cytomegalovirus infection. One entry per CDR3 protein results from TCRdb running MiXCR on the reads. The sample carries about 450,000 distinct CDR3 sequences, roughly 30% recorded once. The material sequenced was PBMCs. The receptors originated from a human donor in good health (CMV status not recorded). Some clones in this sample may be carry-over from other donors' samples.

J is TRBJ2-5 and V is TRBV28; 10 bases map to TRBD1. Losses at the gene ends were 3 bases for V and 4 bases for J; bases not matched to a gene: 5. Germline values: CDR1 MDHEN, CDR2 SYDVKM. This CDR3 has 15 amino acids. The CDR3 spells CASSLGQGIGETQYF. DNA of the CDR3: TGTGCCAGCAGTTTGGGACAGGGGATCGGAGAGACCCAGTACTTC.

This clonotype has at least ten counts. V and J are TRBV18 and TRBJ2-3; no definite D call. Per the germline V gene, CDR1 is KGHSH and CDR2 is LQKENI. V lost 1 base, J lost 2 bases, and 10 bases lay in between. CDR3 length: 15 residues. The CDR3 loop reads CASSPLTVYTDTQYF. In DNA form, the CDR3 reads TGTGCCAGCTCACCACTCACGGTATACACAGATACGCAGTATTTT.

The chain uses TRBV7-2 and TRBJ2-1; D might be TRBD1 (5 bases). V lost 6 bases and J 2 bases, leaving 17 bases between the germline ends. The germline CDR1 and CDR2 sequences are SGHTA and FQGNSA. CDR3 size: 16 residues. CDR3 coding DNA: TGTGCCAGCAGTTCCAGGCCAGGGCGGACCTACAATGAGCAGTTCTTC. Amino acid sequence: CASSSRPGRTYNEQFF.

The CDR3 bases are TGTGCCAGCAGTGCCGGGACAGGGAGGTTAAGATCCTACAATGAGCAGTTCTTC. Translation: CASSAGTGRLRSYNEQFF. The chain is built from TRBV6-5 and TRBJ2-1; 9 nucleotides line up with TRBD1. There are 18 residues in the CDR3. The trim removed 5 bases at V and 1 base at J, leaving 12 bases unmatched. Per germline, CDR1 MNHEY and CDR2 SVGAGI.

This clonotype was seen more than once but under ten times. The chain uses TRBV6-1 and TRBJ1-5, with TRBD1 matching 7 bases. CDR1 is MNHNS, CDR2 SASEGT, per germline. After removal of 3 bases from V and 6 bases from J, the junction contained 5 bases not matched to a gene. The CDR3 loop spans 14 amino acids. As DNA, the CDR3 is TGTGCCAGCAGTGACGACAGGGAACGTCAGCCCCAGCATTTT. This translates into CASSDDRERQPQHF.

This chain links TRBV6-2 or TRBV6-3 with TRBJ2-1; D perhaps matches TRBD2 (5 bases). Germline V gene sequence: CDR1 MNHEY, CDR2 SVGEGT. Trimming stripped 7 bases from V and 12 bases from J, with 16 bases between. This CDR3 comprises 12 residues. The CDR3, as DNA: TGTGCCAGCACCTCGCTCGGCGGGTTGCAGTTCTTC. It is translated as CASTSLGGLQFF.

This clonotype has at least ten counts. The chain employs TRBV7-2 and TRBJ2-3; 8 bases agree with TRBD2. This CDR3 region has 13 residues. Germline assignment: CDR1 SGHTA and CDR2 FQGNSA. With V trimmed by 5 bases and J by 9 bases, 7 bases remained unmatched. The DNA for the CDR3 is TGTGCCAGCAGCCCCTCCCGGGGGGGGACGCAGTATTTT. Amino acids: CASSPSRGGTQYF.

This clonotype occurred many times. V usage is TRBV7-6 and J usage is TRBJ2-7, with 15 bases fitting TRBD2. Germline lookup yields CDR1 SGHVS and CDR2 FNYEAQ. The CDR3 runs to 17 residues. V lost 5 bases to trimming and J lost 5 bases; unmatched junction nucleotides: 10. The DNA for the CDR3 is TGTGCCAGCAGCGCACGGACTAGCGGGGGGGCCGGTGACGAGCAGTACTTC. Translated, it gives CASSARTSGGAGDEQYF.

Written as DNA, the CDR3 is TGTGCCATCAGCGGCGCGCCCCTGGGGGTTTTGAGCAATCAGCCCCAGCATTTT. Amino acid sequence: CAISGAPLGVLSNQPQHF. The rearrangement uses TRBV10-3 and TRBJ1-5; D is perhaps TRBD1 (5 bases). Germline V lookup: CDR1 ENHRY, CDR2 SYGVKD. This CDR3 region has 18 residues. V was trimmed by 6 bases and J by 1 base, leaving 22 bases between them.

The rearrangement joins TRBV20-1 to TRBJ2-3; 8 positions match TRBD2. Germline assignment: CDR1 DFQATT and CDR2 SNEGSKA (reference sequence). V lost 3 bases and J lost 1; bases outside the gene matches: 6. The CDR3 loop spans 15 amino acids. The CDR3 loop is CSASPLAGRTDTQYF. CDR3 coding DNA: TGCAGTGCTAGTCCCCTAGCGGGTCGCACAGATACGCAGTATTTT.

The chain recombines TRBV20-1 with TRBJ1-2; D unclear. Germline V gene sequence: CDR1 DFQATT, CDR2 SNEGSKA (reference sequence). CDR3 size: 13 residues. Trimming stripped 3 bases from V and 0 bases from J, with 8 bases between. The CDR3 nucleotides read TGCAGTGCTAGTGGTCTCTCTAACTATGGCTACACCTTC. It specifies CSASGLSNYGYTF.

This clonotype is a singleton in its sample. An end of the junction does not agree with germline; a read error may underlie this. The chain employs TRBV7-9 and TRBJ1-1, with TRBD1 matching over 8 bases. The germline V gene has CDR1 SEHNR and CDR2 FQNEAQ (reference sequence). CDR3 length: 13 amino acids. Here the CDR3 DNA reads TGTTCCAGCAGCTCCCCGGGGGACAGGGAAGCTTTCTTT. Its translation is CSSSSPGDREAFF. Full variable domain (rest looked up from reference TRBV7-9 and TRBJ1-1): DTGVSQNPRHKITKRGQNVTFRCDPISEHNRLYWYRQTLGQGPEFLTYFQNEAQLEKSRLLSDRFSAERPKGSFSTLEIQRTEQGDSAMYLCSSSSPGDREAFFGQGTRLTVV.

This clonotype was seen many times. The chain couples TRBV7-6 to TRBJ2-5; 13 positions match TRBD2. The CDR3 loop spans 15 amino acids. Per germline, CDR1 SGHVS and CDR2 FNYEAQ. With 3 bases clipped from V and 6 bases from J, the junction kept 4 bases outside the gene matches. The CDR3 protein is CASSLGLAGLKTQYF. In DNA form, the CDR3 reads TGTGCCAGCAGCTTGGGACTAGCGGGGTTGAAGACCCAGTACTTC.

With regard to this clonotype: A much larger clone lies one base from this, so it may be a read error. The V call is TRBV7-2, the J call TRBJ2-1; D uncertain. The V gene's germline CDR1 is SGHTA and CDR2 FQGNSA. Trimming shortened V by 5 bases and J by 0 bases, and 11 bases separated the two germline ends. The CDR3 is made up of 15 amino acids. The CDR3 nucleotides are TGTGCCAGCAGCGCTGGGGTGAGCTCCTACAATGAGCAGTTCTTC. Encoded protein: CASSAGVSSYNEQFF.

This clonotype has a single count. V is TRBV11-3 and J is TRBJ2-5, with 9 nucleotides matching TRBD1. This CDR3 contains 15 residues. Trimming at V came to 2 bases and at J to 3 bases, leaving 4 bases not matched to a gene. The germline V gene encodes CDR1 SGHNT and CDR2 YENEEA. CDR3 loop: CASSLTGGEEETQYF. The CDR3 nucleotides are TGTGCCAGCAGCTTAACAGGGGGCGAGGAAGAGACCCAGTACTTC.

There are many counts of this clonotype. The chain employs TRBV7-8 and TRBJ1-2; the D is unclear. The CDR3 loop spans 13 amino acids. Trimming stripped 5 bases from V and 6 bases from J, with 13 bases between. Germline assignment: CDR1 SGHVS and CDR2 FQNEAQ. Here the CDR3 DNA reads TGTGCCAGCAGCCCCCGTTACCTTCATGGCTACACCTTC. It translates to CASSPRYLHGYTF. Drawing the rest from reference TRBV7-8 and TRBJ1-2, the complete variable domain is GAGVSQSPRYKVAKRGQDVALRCDPISGHVSLFWYQQALGQGPEFLTYFQNEAQLDKSGLPSDRFFAERPEGSVSTLKIQRTQQEDSAVYLCASSPRYLHGYTFGSGTRLTVV.

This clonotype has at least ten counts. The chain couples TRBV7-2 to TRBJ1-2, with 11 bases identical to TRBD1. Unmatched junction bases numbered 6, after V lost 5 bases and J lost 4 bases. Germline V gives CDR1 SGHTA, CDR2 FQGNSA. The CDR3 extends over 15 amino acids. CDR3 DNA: TGTGCCAGCAGCCCGGACAGGGGGCCGGGCTATGGCTACACCTTC. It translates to CASSPDRGPGYGYTF.

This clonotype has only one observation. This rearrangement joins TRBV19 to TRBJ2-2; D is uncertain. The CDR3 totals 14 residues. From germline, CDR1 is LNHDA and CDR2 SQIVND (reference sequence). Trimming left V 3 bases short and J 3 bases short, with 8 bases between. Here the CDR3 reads CASSMAPYTGELFF. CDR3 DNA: TGTGCCAGTAGTATGGCCCCGTACACCGGGGAGCTGTTTTTT.

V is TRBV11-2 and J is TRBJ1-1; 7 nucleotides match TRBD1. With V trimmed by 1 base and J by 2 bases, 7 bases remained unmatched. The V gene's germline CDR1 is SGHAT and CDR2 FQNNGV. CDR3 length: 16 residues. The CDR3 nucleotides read TGTGCCAGCAGCTTAGGGGAAGGACAGGCCAACACTGAAGCTTTCTTT. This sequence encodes CASSLGEGQANTEAFF.

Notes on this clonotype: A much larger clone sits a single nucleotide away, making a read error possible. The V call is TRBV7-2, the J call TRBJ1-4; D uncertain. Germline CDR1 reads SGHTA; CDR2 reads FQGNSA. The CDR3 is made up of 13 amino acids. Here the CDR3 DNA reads TGTGTCAGCAGCAGCAGGAGTAATGAAAAACTGTTTTTT. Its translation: CVSSSRSNEKLFF.

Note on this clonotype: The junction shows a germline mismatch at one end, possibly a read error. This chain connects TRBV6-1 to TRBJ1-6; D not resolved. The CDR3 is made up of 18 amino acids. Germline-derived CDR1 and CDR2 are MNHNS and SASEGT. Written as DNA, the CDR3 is TGTGCCAGCAGTTATAGCCGGGCCCCTAAGGCCTACAATTCACCCCTCCACTTT. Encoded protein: CASSYSRAPKAYNSPLHF.

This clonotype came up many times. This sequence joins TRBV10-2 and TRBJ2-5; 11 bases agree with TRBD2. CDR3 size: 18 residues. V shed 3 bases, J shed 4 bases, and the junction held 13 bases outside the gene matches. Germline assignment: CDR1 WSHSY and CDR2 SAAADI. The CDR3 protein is CASSDGASGGLPVETQYF. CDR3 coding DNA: TGCGCCAGCAGTGATGGGGCTAGCGGGGGGCTTCCAGTAGAGACCCAGTACTTC.

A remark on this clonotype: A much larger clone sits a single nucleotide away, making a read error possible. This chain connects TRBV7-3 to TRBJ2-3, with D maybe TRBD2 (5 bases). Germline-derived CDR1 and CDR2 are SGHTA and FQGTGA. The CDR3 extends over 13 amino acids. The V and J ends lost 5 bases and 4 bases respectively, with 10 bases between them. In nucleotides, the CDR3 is TGTGCCAGCAGCCCAGCGAGGGCAGATACGCAGTATTTT. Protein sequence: CASSPARADTQYF. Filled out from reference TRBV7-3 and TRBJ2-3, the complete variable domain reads GAGVSQTPSNKVTEKGKYVELRCDPISGHTALYWYRQSLGQGPEFLIYFQGTGAADDSGLPNDRFFAVRPEGSVSTLKIQRTERGDSAVYLCASSPARADTQYFGPGTRLTVL.

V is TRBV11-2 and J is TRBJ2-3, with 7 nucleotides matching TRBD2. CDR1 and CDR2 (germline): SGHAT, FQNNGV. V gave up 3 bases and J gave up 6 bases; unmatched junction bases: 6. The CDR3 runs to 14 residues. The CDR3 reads CASSFGGFGDTQYF. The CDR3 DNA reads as TGTGCCAGCAGCTTCGGGGGGTTCGGGGATACGCAGTATTTT. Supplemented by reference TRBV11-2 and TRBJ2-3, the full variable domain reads EAGVAQSPRYKIIEKRQSVAFWCNPISGHATLYWYQQILGQGPKLLIQFQNNGVVDDSQLPKDRFSAERLKGVDSTLKIQPAKLEDSAVYLCASSFGGFGDTQYFGPGTRLTVL.

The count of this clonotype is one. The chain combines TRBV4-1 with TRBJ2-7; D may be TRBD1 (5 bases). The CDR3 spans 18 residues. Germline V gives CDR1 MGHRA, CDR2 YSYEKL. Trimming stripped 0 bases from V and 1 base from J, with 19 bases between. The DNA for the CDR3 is TGCGCCAGCAGCCAAGATACCGGGCGACAGCATTTTTCCTACGAGCAGTACTTC. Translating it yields CASSQDTGRQHFSYEQYF.

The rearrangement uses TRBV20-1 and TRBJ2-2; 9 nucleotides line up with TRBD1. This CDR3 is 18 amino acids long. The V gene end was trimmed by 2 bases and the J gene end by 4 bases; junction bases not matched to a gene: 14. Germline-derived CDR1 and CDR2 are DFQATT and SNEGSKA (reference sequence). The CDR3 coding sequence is TGCAGTGCTAGAAGACGGGACAGGGAGAGTGGAAGCACCGGGGAGCTGTTTTTT. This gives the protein CSARRRDRESGSTGELFF.

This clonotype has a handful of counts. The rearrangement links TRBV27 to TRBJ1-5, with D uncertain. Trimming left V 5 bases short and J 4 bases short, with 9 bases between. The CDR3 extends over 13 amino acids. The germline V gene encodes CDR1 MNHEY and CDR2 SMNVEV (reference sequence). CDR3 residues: CASSEGWNQPQHF. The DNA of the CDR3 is TGTGCCAGCAGTGAGGGATGGAATCAGCCCCAGCATTTT.

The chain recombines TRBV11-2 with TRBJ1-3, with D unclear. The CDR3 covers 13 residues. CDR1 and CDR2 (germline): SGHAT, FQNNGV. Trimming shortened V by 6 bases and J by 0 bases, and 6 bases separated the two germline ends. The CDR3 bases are TGTGCCAGCAGTTCGGACTCTGGAAACACCATATATTTT. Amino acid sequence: CASSSDSGNTIYF. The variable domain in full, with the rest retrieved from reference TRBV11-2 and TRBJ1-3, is EAGVAQSPRYKIIEKRQSVAFWCNPISGHATLYWYQQILGQGPKLLIQFQNNGVVDDSQLPKDRFSAERLKGVDSTLKIQPAKLEDSAVYLCASSSDSGNTIYFGEGSWLTVV.